This entry features one T cell receptor beta chain sequence. The entry originates in a study of blood T cell repertoires in COVID-19. Study details: In each case, the material was cDNA or gDNA derived from T cells, B-cell-depleted T cells, or PBMCs.

TCRdb's table, derived via immunoSEQ multiplex PCR, lists solely in-frame clones and lacks some. The sample consists of just under 150,000 clones, about 87% of them appearing once. This receptor was identified in a woman between 50 and 59 years old with acute or convalescent COVID-19. The material sequenced was peripheral blood.

CDR3: CASSLVPEWNYGYTF. The DNA for the CDR3 is TGTGCCAGCAGCTTAGTCCCGGAGTGGAACTATGGCTACACCTTC. This chain joins TRBV11-2 and TRBJ1-2, with unresolved D. V lost 1 base and J 2 bases, leaving 11 bases between the germline ends. Germline assignment: CDR1 SGHAT and CDR2 FQNNGV. The CDR3 contains 15 residues.